This entry is about one T cell receptor (beta chain). The data were taken from a study of control samples from healthy donors and cancer patients. Libraries were prepared by immunoSEQ multiplex PCR; TCRdb keeps only in-frame clonotypes and omits some of them. This sample carries roughly 47,000 clones, 70% to 90% of them seen once, and the ten largest clones take roughly 10%. The CDR3 spans 12 residues. Deletions cut 3 bases from V and 4 bases from J, with 7 bases between. CDR1 and CDR2 from the germline V gene are SGHNT and YENEEA. The receptor's source is an older woman with lung cancer. Material for sequencing was PBMCs. This rearrangement joins TRBV11-3 to TRBJ2-7; possibly TRBD1 for D (6 bases). The CDR3 protein is CASSFQGYEQYF. CDR3 DNA sequence: TGTGCCAGCAGCTTTCAGGGGTACGAGCAGTACTTC.